This T cell receptor (beta chain) was profiled in a study of preoperative IRX-2 immunotherapy in early breast cancer. Produced via immunoSEQ multiplex PCR; TCRdb's table is partial and in-frame only. Of fewer than 25,000 clones in the sample, around 90% were seen once. CDR3 length: 13 amino acids. V dropped 4 bases and J dropped 2 bases, with 9 bases sitting between them. Germline V gene lookup returns CDR1 MNHEY and CDR2 SVGAGI. The treatment: preoperative locoregional IRX-2 cytokine immunotherapy. Patients received preoperative, locoregional IRX-2 cytokine immunotherapy in a phase Ib study. Sequences were derived from tumor tissue, sampled after IRX-2 immunotherapy. This TCR was sampled from a human donor with breast cancer. V is TRBV6-5 and J is TRBJ2-7; D is tentatively TRBD1 or TRBD2 (5 bases each). CDR3 coding DNA: TGTGCCAGCAGTTGGGACGGCACCTACGAGCAGTACTTC. This sequence encodes CASSWDGTYEQYF.